The next 18 T cell receptor beta chains were all read from a single sample in a study of T cells after yellow fever vaccination. TCRdb used MiXCR to reprocess the 5' RACE reads, holding one entry per CDR3 protein. Found here are 45,000 to 75,000 distinct CDR3 sequences, about 5% of them singletons; the top ten hold around a third. The sequenced sample was PBMCs, either bulk or a sorted T-cell subset (CD4+, CD8+, memory, or dextramer-sorted; not recorded which), obtained on the day of the yellow fever booster vaccination. These receptors were obtained from a man between 18 and 29 years old who received the YFV17D yellow fever vaccine.

This clonotype occurred many times. The rearrangement links TRBV5-1 to TRBJ1-2; the D gene is possibly TRBD1 (6 bases). CDR1 and CDR2 from the germline V gene are SGHRS and YFSETQ. The length of the CDR3 is 14 residues. V was shortened by 4 bases and J by 3 bases, with 13 bases between the two germline ends. This chain's CDR3 is CASSRGQNHYGYTF. CDR3 bases: TGCGCCAGCAGCCGAGGACAGAACCACTATGGCTACACCTTC.

This clonotype was seen ten or more times. CDR3 amino acids: CASGLGSIDTQYF. The CDR3 DNA reads as TGTGCTAGTGGTTTGGGGTCCATAGATACGCAGTATTTT. The V and J genes are TRBV12-5 and TRBJ2-3, with D uncertain. The V end lost 1 base, the J end lost 5 bases, and 7 bases lay between the germline ends. The CDR3 has 13 residues. Germline V gene sequence: CDR1 LGHNT, CDR2 FRNRAP.

This clonotype was seen at least ten times. V and J are TRBV4-3 and TRBJ1-3, with D maybe TRBD1 (5 bases). Trimming took off 0 bases at V and 3 bases at J, with 9 bases between the two ends. Germline V lookup: CDR1 LGHNA, CDR2 YSLEER. The CDR3 runs 15 residues. The CDR3 coding sequence is TGCGCCAGCAGCCAAGACAGGGTTGGTGGAAACACCATATATTTT. This translates into CASSQDRVGGNTIYF.

This clonotype was detected ten times or more. The gene calls are TRBV4-1 and TRBJ2-3; 10 bases fit TRBD2. V was clipped by 1 base and J by 4 bases; unmatched bases: 11. This CDR3 is 18 amino acids long. The germline CDR1 and CDR2 sequences are MGHRA and YSYEKL. The CDR3 here is CASSQGVGVAGGADTQYF. CDR3 DNA: TGCGCCAGCAGCCAAGGGGTCGGAGTAGCGGGGGGAGCAGATACGCAGTATTTT.

The chain recombines TRBV4-1 with TRBJ2-1; 7 nucleotides agree with TRBD2. The CDR3 runs to 14 residues. Unmatched junction bases numbered 4, after V lost 3 bases and J lost 5 bases. Germline CDR1 reads MGHRA; CDR2 reads YSYEKL. CDR3 residues: CASSHPGGNNEQFF. The DNA of the CDR3 is TGCGCCAGCAGCCACCCGGGGGGAAACAATGAGCAGTTCTTC.

This clonotype came up a few times. The rearrangement joins TRBV4-3 to TRBJ2-6; possible D gene TRBD1, 5 bases. Germline values: CDR1 LGHNA, CDR2 YSLEER. The CDR3 runs to 21 residues. Between the trimmed V and J ends, which lost 6 bases and 0 bases, there was a span of 27 bases. The CDR3 is CASSLRHLGVDLSSGANVLTF. Here the CDR3 DNA reads TGCGCCAGCAGTCTTCGGCACTTAGGGGTTGACTTGAGCTCTGGGGCCAACGTCCTGACTTTC.

The chain carries TRBV20-1 and TRBJ1-6; 8 nucleotides match TRBD1. J gave up 10 bases and V 3 bases, and 11 bases lay outside the gene matches. Germline V gene lookup returns CDR1 DFQATT and CDR2 SNEGSKA (reference sequence). The CDR3 length is 15 residues. CDR3 protein: CSASQPDRGWSPLHF. Written as DNA, the CDR3 is TGCAGTGCTAGTCAACCCGACAGGGGATGGTCACCCCTCCACTTT.

This clonotype was observed at least ten times. The chain recombines TRBV27 with TRBJ1-1; no reliable D call. The V end lost 3 bases, the J end lost 4 bases, and 9 bases lay between the germline ends. Germline-derived CDR1 and CDR2 are MNHEY and SMNVEV (reference sequence). The CDR3 spans 13 residues. As DNA, the CDR3 is TGTGCCAGCAGTTTCGTTAGGAGCACTGAAGCTTTCTTT. It encodes CASSFVRSTEAFF.

This clonotype was seen repeatedly, ten times or more. The rearrangement uses TRBV7-9 and TRBJ2-7; 7 bases match TRBD1. Trimming cost V 5 bases and J 1 base; bases outside gene matches: 5. Germline V gene data show CDR1 as SEHNR and CDR2 as FQNEAQ (reference sequence). The CDR3 contains 14 residues. CDR3 bases: TGTGCCAGCAGCCCCGGGACAGTATCCTACGAGCAGTACTTC. As protein: CASSPGTVSYEQYF.

This clonotype was detected only a few times. V and J are TRBV30 and TRBJ1-1; maybe TRBD1 (5 bases). The CDR3 is 15 amino acids. Germline V CDR1 and CDR2: GTSNPN, SVGIG (reference sequence). V lost 0 bases to trimming and J lost 3 bases, with 14 bases between them. CDR3 nucleotide sequence: TGTGCCTGGAGTGTACTCGACAGTTGGGACACTGAAGCTTTCTTT. Its protein product is CAWSVLDSWDTEAFF.

This clonotype was recorded many times. The rearrangement links TRBV20-1 to TRBJ1-2; 9 bases align to TRBD1. V shed 6 bases, J shed 0 bases, and the junction held 14 bases outside the gene matches. The CDR3 extends over 17 amino acids. The germline V gene has CDR1 DFQATT and CDR2 SNEGSKA (reference sequence). CDR3 region: CSAASGTGLDSNYGYTF. CDR3 DNA: TGCAGTGCCGCCTCCGGGACAGGGCTGGATTCTAACTATGGCTACACCTTC.

This clonotype has just a few counts. The rearrangement links TRBV5-1 to TRBJ1-3; no reliable D call. The germline gives CDR1 SGHRS, CDR2 YFSETQ. The ends were cut back, 0 bases at V and 0 bases at J, with 7 bases in the middle. CDR3 length: 15 residues. In DNA, the CDR3 is TGCGCCAGCAGCTTGGACGGAAACTCTGGAAACACCATATATTTT. As protein: CASSLDGNSGNTIYF.

This clonotype was seen ten or more times. The J gene is TRBJ1-5, the V gene TRBV6-5; unclear D gene. The germline V and J ends were trimmed by 5 bases and 0 bases, with 11 bases remaining between them. This CDR3 spans 15 amino acids. Looked up from germline, CDR1 is MNHEY and CDR2 is SVGAGI. CDR3 in amino acids: CASSPRQYSNQPQHF. CDR3 in DNA: TGTGCCAGCAGTCCCAGACAATATAGCAATCAGCCCCAGCATTTT.

As regards this clonotype: A much larger clone differs by one base, so this may be a read error. The chain employs TRBV12-3 or TRBV12-4 and TRBJ2-5; D assignment may be TRBD1 or TRBD2 (5 bases each). V lost 5 bases to trimming and J lost 7 bases, with 26 bases between them. The CDR3 consists of 17 residues. The CDR3 DNA reads TGTGCCAGCAGTCCCGGGGCAGGACGAGTGATTGTTGTGACCCAGTACTTC. This gives the protein CASSPGAGRVIVVTQYF.

V usage is TRBV29-1 and J usage is TRBJ1-1; D might be TRBD1 (6 bases). CDR3 length equals 11 residues. Looked up from germline, CDR1 is SQVTM and CDR2 is ANQGSEA. The V end was cut by 5 bases, the J end by 5 bases, with 9 bases between. CDR3 DNA: TGCAGCGTTCCAGACAGGACTGAAGCTTTCTTT. This codes for CSVPDRTEAFF.

This clonotype was counted many times. The rearrangement links TRBV5-1 to TRBJ2-7; D is perhaps TRBD1 (6 bases). There are 15 residues in the CDR3. V lost 8 bases and J 2 bases, leaving 20 bases between the germline ends. Germline lookup yields CDR1 SGHRS and CDR2 YFSETQ. CDR3 protein: CASRLTGRITYEQYF. For the CDR3, the DNA is TGCGCCAGTAGACTGACAGGAAGGATTACCTACGAGCAGTACTTC.

The sample holds a few counts of this clonotype. The chain couples TRBV18 to TRBJ2-1, with 8 bases matching TRBD1. This CDR3 is built from 14 residues. The J segment lost 8 bases and the V segment lost 3 bases, leaving 6 bases of the junction unmatched. CDR1 KGHSH and CDR2 LQKENI come from the germline V gene. CDR3 loop: CASSPRTGSDEQFF. The DNA for the CDR3 is TGTGCCAGCTCACCCCGGACAGGGAGCGATGAGCAGTTCTTC.

The rearrangement joins TRBV11-1 to TRBJ2-7; 11 bases match TRBD1. CDR1 and CDR2 (germline): SGHAT, FQDESV (reference sequence). The CDR3 runs to 14 residues. With V trimmed by 5 bases and J by 5 bases, 5 bases remained unmatched. In DNA form, the CDR3 reads TGTGCCAGCAGCGCCTGGACAGGGGGCGACGAGCAGTACTTC. This sequence encodes CASSAWTGGDEQYF.